Presented here are 18 T cell receptor beta chains from one specimen sequenced in a study of regulatory T cells in long-lasting Graves disease. Library construction for TCR beta used iRepertoire HTBI primers and Arm-PCR of CDR3 regions. TCRdb recomputed calls from the multiplex PCR reads with MiXCR, one row per CDR3 protein. Of about 470,000 distinct CDR3 sequences listed, around 20% are singletons. Described time point: persistent/refractory GD, antithyroid drugs over 5 years with positive TRAb. Construction of the TCR library relied on RNA isolated from PBMCs. This specimen was peripheral blood mononuclear cells (PBMCs), taken when the disease was refractory, from a patient treated with antithyroid drugs. The receptors were gathered from a female donor with Graves disease.

The sample holds many counts of this clonotype. This chain uses TRBV2 with TRBJ1-1, with 7 bases fitting TRBD1. Looked up from germline, CDR1 is SNHLY and CDR2 is FYNNEI. J was trimmed by 6 bases and V by 6 bases; bases with no gene match: 1. This CDR3 contains 11 residues. In nucleotides, the CDR3 is TGTGCCAGCAGGCAGGGGGCTGAAGCTTTCTTT. As protein: CASRQGAEAFF.

This clonotype was observed a few times. J is TRBJ1-4 and V is TRBV7-9, with no clear D. This CDR3 is built from 15 residues. CDR1 is SEHNR, CDR2 FQNEAQ, per germline (reference sequence). V gave up 2 bases and J gave up 4 bases, with 11 bases separating them. CDR3 loop: CASSLSSNRNEKLFF. The CDR3, as DNA: TGTGCCAGCAGCTTAAGCTCGAACCGTAATGAAAAACTGTTTTTT.

In this sample, this clonotype turned up many times. This chain uses TRBV29-1 with TRBJ1-1; the D is unclear. The CDR3 has 8 amino acids. The germline V gene has CDR1 SQVTM and CDR2 ANQGSEA. V lost 4 bases and J lost 10, with 4 bases in between. For the CDR3, the DNA is TGCAGCGTTGGCCGAGCTTTCTTT. The encoded protein is CSVGRAFF.

The rearrangement joins TRBV5-1 to TRBJ2-5; 8 bases line up with TRBD1. CDR3 size: 16 residues. J lost 5 bases, V lost 0 bases, and 9 bases had no gene match. The germline V gene has CDR1 SGHRS and CDR2 YFSETQ. The CDR3 DNA reads as TGCGCCAGCAGCTTGGATGCAGGGGGCGGTACGGAGACCCAGTACTTC. It encodes CASSLDAGGGTETQYF.

This clonotype came up many times. The V and J genes are TRBV28 and TRBJ1-1; TRBD1 matches at 9 bases. V was pared by 6 bases and J by 6 bases, with 11 bases of the junction left unmatched. CDR1 and CDR2 (germline): MDHEN, SYDVKM. There are 15 residues in the CDR3. As DNA, the CDR3 is TGTGCCAGCAGCCCCCGAGGGACAGGGTCCCCTGAAGCTTTCTTT. Its protein is CASSPRGTGSPEAFF.

This clonotype was recorded at least ten times. The rearrangement joins TRBV28 to TRBJ1-5; D perhaps matches TRBD1 (6 bases). Germline CDR1 reads MDHEN; CDR2 reads SYDVKM. The CDR3 is 12 residues long. Trimming left V 3 bases short and J 7 bases short, with 7 bases between. The CDR3 DNA sequence: TGTGCCAGCAGTTTGACAGGACAGCCCCAGCATTTT. Its protein is CASSLTGQPQHF.

The gene calls are TRBV5-6 and TRBJ1-2; a weak D match, TRBD1 (6 bases). V was trimmed by 0 bases and J by 3 bases, leaving 9 bases between them. CDR1 SGHDT and CDR2 YYEEEE come from the germline V gene. The CDR3 length is 14 residues. The chain's CDR3 is CASSLGGQHYGYTF. Here the CDR3 DNA reads TGTGCCAGCAGCTTGGGAGGACAGCACTATGGCTACACCTTC.

This clonotype was picked up many times. DNA of the CDR3: TGTGCCAGCGGCATGGCTAACTATGGCTACACCTTC. Translation gives CASGMANYGYTF. The gene calls are TRBV7-3 and TRBJ1-2; D gene uncertain. Between the trimmed V and J ends, which lost 8 bases and 0 bases, there was a span of 7 bases. This CDR3 has 12 amino acids. Germline CDR1 SGHTA, CDR2 FQGTGA.

In this sample, this clonotype turned up a few times. The rearrangement links TRBV6-1 to TRBJ2-5; 7 positions match TRBD2. The CDR3 has 14 residues. V lost 6 bases, J lost 5 bases, and 9 bases stayed unmatched. The V gene's germline CDR1 is MNHNS and CDR2 SASEGT. The CDR3 coding sequence is TGTGCCAGCAGACGGGAGGTTGTTAAGGAGACCCAGTACTTC. It yields the protein CASRREVVKETQYF.

This clonotype occurred once. The chain employs TRBV28 and TRBJ1-2; 10 bases agree with TRBD1. Trimming took 5 bases from V and 7 from J; bases not matched to a gene: 13. There are 16 residues in the CDR3. Germline CDR1 MDHEN, CDR2 SYDVKM. CDR3 nucleotides: TGTGCCAGCAGTCCCCCGGGACAGGGGTTTATTTTTGGCTACACCTTC. Encoded protein: CASSPPGQGFIFGYTF.

In its sample, this clonotype was seen a few times. V usage is TRBV30 and J usage is TRBJ2-7; D remains unclear. Deletions cut 3 bases from V and 0 bases from J, with 9 bases between. The germline gives CDR1 GTSNPN, CDR2 SVGIG (reference sequence). The CDR3 consists of 13 residues. In DNA, the CDR3 is TGTGCCTGGAGAAGGGTCCGCTCCTACGAGCAGTACTTC. Translated: CAWRRVRSYEQYF.

This clonotype was picked up many times. The chain recombines TRBV11-2 with TRBJ2-7; weak D call: TRBD1 (5 bases). There are 14 residues in the CDR3. V was shortened by 7 bases and J by 0 bases, with 13 bases between the two germline ends. The V gene's germline CDR1 is SGHAT and CDR2 FQNNGV. CDR3 coding DNA: TGTGCCAGCAAAAGGTCGCAGGGCTCCTACGAGCAGTACTTC. The encoded protein is CASKRSQGSYEQYF.

V and J are TRBV7-8 and TRBJ2-7, with 12 bases fitting TRBD2. Unmatched junction bases numbered 7, after V lost 5 bases and J lost 5 bases. Germline V gene lookup returns CDR1 SGHVS and CDR2 FQNEAQ. The CDR3 is 15 residues long. The CDR3 DNA sequence: TGTGCCAGCAGCCTGAGACTAGCGGGAGAGAACGAGCAGTACTTC. Translated: CASSLRLAGENEQYF.

In this sample, this clonotype turned up a few times. This sequence joins TRBV7-2 and TRBJ2-7; maybe TRBD2 (6 bases). CDR1 SGHTA and CDR2 FQGNSA come from the germline V gene. Trimming stripped 5 bases from V and 3 bases from J, with 17 bases between. The CDR3 totals 15 residues. The CDR3 protein is CASSPRDSQIYEQYF. CDR3 DNA sequence: TGTGCCAGCAGCCCCCGGGACTCCCAAATCTACGAGCAGTACTTC.

At least ten counts were recorded for this clonotype. V gene TRBV28 combines with J gene TRBJ1-2, with 9 nucleotides matching TRBD1. The junction had 2 bases not matched to a gene; V was cut back by 3 bases and J by 3 bases. There are 14 residues in the CDR3. Germline CDR1 and CDR2: MDHEN and SYDVKM. The CDR3 nucleotides read TGTGCCAGCAGTTTGACAGGGGGGGACTATGGCTACACCTTC. Translated, it gives CASSLTGGDYGYTF.

This clonotype has ten or more counts. This sequence joins TRBV2 and TRBJ1-5; D is unresolved. Trimming shortened V by 0 bases and J by 7 bases, and 19 bases separated the two germline ends. Germline V gives CDR1 SNHLY, CDR2 FYNNEI. The CDR3 consists of 17 residues. The CDR3 DNA reads TGTGCCAGCAGTGAAGCGGATGTGTGGGGAAGAGGGCAGCCCCAGCATTTT. Translated: CASSEADVWGRGQPQHF.

This chain joins TRBV30 and TRBJ2-5; TRBD2 agrees at 8 bases. CDR3 length: 12 amino acids. The junction had 4 bases not matched to a gene; V was cut back by 5 bases and J by 5 bases. The germline CDR1 and CDR2 sequences are GTSNPN and SVGIG (reference sequence). CDR3 sequence (DNA): TGTGCCTGGGACGGGGGGGGCGAGACCCAGTACTTC. This codes for CAWDGGGETQYF.

As to this clonotype: Given a much more abundant clone one base away, this may be a read error. V and J are TRBV27 and TRBJ1-1, with 7 bases fitting TRBD1. CDR1 is MNHEY and CDR2 is SMNVEV in the germline V gene (reference sequence). The ends lost 7 bases at V and 1 base at J; junction bases unmatched: 3. This CDR3 spans 13 amino acids. In nucleotides, the CDR3 is TGTGCCAGCACCGGGACAGAGAACACTGAAGCTTTCTTT. Amino acids: CASTGTENTEAFF.